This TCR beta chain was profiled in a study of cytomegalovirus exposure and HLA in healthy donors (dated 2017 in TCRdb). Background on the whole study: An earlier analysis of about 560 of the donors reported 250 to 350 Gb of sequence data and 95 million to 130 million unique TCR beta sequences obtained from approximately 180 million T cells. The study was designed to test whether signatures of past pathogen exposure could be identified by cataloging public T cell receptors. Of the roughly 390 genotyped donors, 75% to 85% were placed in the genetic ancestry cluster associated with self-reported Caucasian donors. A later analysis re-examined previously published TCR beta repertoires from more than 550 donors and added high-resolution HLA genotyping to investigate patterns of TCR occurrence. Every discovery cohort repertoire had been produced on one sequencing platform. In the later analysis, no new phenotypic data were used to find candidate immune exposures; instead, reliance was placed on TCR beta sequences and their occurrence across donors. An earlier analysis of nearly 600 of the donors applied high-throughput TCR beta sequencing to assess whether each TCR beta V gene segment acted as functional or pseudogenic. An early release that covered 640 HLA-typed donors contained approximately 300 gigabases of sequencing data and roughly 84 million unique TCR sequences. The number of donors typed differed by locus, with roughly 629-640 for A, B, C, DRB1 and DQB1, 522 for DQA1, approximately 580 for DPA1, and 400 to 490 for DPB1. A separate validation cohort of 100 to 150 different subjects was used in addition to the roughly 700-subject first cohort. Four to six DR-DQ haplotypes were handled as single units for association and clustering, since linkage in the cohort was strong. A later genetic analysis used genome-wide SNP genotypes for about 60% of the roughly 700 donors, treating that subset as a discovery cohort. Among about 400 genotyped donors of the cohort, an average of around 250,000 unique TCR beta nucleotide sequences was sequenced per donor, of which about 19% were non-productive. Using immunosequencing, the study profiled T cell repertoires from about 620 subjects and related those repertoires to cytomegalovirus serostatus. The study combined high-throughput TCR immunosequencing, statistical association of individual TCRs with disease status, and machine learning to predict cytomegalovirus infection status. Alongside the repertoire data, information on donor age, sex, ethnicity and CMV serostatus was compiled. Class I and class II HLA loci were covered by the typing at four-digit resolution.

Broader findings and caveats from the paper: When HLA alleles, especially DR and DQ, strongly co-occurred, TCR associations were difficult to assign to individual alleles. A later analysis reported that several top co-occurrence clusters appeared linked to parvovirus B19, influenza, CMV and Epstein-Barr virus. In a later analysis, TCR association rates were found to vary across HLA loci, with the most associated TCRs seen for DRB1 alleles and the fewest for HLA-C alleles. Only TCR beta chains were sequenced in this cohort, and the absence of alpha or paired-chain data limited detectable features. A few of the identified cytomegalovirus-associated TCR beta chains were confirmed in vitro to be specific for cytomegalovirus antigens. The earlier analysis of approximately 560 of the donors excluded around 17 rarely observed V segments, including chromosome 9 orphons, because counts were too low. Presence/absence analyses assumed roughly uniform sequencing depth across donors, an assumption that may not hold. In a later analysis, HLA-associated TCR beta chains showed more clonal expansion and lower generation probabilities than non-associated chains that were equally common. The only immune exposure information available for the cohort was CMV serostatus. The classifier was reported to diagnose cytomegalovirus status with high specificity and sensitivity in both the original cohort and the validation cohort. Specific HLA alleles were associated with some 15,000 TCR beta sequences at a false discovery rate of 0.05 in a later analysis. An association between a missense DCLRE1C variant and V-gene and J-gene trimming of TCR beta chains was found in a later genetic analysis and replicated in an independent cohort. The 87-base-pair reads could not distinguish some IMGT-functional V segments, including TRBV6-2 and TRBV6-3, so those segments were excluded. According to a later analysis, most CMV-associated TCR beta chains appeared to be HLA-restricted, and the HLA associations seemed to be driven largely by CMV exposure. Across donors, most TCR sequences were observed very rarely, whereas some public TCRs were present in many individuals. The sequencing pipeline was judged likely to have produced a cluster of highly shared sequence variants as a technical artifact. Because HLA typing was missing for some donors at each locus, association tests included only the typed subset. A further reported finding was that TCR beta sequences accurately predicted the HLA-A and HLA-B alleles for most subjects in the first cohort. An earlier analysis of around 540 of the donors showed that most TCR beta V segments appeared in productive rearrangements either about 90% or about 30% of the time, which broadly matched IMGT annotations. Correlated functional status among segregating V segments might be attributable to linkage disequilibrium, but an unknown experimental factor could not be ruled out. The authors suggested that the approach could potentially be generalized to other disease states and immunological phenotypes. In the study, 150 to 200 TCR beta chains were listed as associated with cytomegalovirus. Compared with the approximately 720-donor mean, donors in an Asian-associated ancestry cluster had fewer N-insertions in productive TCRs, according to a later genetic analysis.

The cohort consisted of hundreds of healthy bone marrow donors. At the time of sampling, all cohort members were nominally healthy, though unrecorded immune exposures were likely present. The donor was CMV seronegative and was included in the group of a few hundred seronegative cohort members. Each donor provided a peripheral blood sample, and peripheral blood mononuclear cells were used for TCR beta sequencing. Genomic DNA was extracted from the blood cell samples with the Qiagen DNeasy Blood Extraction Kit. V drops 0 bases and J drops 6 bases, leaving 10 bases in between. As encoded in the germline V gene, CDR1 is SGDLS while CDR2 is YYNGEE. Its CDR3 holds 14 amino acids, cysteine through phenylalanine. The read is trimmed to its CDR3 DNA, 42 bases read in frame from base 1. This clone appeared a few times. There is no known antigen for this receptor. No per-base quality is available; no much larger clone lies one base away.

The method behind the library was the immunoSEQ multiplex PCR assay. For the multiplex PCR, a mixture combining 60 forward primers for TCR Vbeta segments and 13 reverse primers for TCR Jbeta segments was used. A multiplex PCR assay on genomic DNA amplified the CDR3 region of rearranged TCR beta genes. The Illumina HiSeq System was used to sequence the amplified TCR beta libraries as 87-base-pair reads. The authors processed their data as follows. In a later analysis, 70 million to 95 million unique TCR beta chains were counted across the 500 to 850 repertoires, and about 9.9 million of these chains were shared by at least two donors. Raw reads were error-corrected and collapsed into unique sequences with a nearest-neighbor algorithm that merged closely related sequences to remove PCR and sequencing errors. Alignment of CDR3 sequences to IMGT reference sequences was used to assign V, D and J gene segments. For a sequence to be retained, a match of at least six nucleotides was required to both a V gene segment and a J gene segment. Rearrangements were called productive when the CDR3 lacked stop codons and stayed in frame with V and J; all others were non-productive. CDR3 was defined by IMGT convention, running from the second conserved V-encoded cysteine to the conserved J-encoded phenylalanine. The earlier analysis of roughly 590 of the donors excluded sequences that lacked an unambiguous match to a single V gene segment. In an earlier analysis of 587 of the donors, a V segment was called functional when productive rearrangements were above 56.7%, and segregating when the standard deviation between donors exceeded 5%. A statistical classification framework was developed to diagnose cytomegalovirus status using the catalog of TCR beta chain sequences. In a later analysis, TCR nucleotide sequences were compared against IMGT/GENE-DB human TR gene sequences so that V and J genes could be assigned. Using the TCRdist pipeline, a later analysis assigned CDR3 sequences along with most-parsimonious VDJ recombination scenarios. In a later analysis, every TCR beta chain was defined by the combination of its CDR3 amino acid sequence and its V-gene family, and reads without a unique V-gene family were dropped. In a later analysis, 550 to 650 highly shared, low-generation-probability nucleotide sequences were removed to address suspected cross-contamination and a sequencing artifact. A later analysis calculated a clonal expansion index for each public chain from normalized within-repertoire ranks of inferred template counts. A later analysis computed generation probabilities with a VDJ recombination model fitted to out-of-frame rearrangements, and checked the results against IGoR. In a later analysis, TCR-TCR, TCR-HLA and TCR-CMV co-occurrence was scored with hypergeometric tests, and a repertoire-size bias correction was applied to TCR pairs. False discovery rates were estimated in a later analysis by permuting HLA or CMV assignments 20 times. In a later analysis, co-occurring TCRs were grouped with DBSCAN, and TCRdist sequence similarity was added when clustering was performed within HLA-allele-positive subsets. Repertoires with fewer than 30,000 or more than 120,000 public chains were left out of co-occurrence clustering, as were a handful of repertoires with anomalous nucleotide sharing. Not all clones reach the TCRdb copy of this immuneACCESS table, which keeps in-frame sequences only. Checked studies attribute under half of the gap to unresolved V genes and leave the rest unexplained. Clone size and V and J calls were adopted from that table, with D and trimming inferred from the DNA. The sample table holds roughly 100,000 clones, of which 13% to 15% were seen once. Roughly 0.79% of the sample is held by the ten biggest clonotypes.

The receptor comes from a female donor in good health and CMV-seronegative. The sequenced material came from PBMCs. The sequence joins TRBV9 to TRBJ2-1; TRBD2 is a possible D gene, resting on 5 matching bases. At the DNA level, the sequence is TGTGCCAGCAGCGTAGGAGGGTCTTTCAATGAGCAGTTCTTC. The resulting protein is CASSVGGSFNEQFF.